This T cell receptor (beta chain) was captured in a study of T-cell memory formation after mild COVID-19. Germline assignment: CDR1 SGHVS and CDR2 FQNEAQ. The V gene end was trimmed by 5 bases and the J gene end by 3 bases; junction bases not matched to a gene: 10. The length of the CDR3 is 17 residues. TCRdb re-called the 5' RACE reads with MiXCR, one entry per CDR3 protein. The sample gives 550,000 to 600,000 distinct CDR3 sequences, less than 25% of which show up once; 7.5% to 9.5% is in the top ten. The sample taken for sequencing was PBMCs or a T cell subset sorted from them (not recorded which). V gene TRBV7-8 combines with J gene TRBJ2-1, with 10 bases matching TRBD2. The origin of this receptor is an adult woman who had mild COVID-19 (a few samples of this study predate the infection). Cell type and time point are not known. The CDR3 is CASSPRAPSGSYNEQFF. In DNA form, the CDR3 reads TGTGCCAGCAGCCCCAGGGCCCCTAGCGGGAGCTACAATGAGCAGTTCTTC.